This TCR beta chain stems from a study of chemoradiotherapy in HPV16-positive cancers. TCRdb keeps only in-frame clones here, not all; method: immunoSEQ multiplex PCR. There are fewer than 6,000 clones in the sample; about 85% occur only once, and approximately 2.5% lies in the top ten. With 4 bases removed from V and 0 bases from J, the gap between germline ends came to 16 bases. CDR1 is SGHRS, CDR2 YFSETQ, per germline. This CDR3 contains 16 residues. The rearrangement uses TRBV5-1 and TRBJ1-1, with no clear D. This receptor was obtained from a human donor with HPV-associated anogenital cancer. The sequencing used tumor tissue, collected from a patient who underwent chemoradiotherapy. Written as DNA, the CDR3 is TGCGCCAGCAGCCCGGACCCTCTGGGCATGAACACTGAAGCTTTCTTT. Its translation is CASSPDPLGMNTEAFF.